This is a list of T cell receptor beta chains from one sample in a study of OX40 agonist ivuxolimab in advanced cancers. The table came from immunoSEQ multiplex PCR; TCRdb's copy has only in-frame clones and leaves some out. The data contain around 84,000 clones, 94% of them seen just once; the ten biggest clones take up approximately 10%. Specimen: CD4+ or CD8+ T cells sorted from blood, collected in a trial of the OX40 agonist ivuxolimab. Source of these receptors: an adult with an advanced solid tumor such as melanoma, head and neck, liver or kidney cancer. Both conserved end residues are part of each CDR3. A D gene is named only where the DNA matches it firmly. Part of the rows lack a size; the others show once, few, many or a class for expanded clones.

d_call: .
clone_size: .
v_call: TRBV30
j_call: TRBJ2-7
cdr3_aa: CAWSDRGVAYEQYF
cdr3_nt: TGTGCCTGGAGTGATCGGGGAGTGGCCTACGAGCAGTACTTC

d_call: .
clone_size: .
v_call: TRBV27
j_call: TRBJ2-7
cdr3_aa: CASSLSSYEQYF
cdr3_nt: TGTGCCAGCAGTTTATCATCCTACGAGCAGTACTTC

d_call: .
clone_size: .
v_call: TRBV30
j_call: TRBJ1-5
cdr3_aa: CAWSVSGYSNQPQHF
cdr3_nt: TGTGCCTGGAGTGTAAGTGGGTATAGCAATCAGCCCCAGCATTTT

d_call: TRBD2
clone_size: once
v_call: TRBV7-2
j_call: TRBJ2-7
cdr3_aa: CASSLAAGAYEQYF
cdr3_nt: TGTGCCAGCAGCTTAGCGGCGGGAGCCTACGAGCAGTACTTC

d_call: .
clone_size: .
v_call: TRBV4-3
j_call: TRBJ2-1
cdr3_aa: CASSQDRGSYNEQFF
cdr3_nt: TGCGCCAGCAGCCAAGACCGGGGCAGCTACAATGAGCAGTTCTTC

d_call: TRBD2
clone_size: .
v_call: TRBV11-3
j_call: TRBJ2-3
cdr3_aa: CASSSGTRDNTDTQYF
cdr3_nt: TGTGCCAGCAGCTCCGGGACTAGGGATAACACAGATACGCAGTATTTT

d_call: .
clone_size: .
v_call: TRBV7-6
j_call: TRBJ2-1
cdr3_aa: CASSPLTGEQFF
cdr3_nt: TGTGCCAGCAGCCCCCTAACGGGGGAGCAGTTCTTC

d_call: TRBD1
clone_size: .
v_call: TRBV9
j_call: TRBJ2-3
cdr3_aa: CASSVAGRGPDTQYF
cdr3_nt: TGTGCCAGCAGCGTAGCCGGCAGGGGGCCTGATACGCAGTATTTT

d_call: .
clone_size: .
v_call: TRBV27
j_call: TRBJ2-2
cdr3_aa: CASSFAIDGSELFF
cdr3_nt: TGTGCCAGCAGTTTCGCGATCGATGGCTCGGAGCTGTTTTTT

d_call: .
clone_size: .
v_call: TRBV5-6
j_call: TRBJ2-1
cdr3_aa: CASSLANPGYNEQFF
cdr3_nt: TGTGCCAGCAGCTTGGCCAATCCAGGGTACAATGAGCAGTTCTTC